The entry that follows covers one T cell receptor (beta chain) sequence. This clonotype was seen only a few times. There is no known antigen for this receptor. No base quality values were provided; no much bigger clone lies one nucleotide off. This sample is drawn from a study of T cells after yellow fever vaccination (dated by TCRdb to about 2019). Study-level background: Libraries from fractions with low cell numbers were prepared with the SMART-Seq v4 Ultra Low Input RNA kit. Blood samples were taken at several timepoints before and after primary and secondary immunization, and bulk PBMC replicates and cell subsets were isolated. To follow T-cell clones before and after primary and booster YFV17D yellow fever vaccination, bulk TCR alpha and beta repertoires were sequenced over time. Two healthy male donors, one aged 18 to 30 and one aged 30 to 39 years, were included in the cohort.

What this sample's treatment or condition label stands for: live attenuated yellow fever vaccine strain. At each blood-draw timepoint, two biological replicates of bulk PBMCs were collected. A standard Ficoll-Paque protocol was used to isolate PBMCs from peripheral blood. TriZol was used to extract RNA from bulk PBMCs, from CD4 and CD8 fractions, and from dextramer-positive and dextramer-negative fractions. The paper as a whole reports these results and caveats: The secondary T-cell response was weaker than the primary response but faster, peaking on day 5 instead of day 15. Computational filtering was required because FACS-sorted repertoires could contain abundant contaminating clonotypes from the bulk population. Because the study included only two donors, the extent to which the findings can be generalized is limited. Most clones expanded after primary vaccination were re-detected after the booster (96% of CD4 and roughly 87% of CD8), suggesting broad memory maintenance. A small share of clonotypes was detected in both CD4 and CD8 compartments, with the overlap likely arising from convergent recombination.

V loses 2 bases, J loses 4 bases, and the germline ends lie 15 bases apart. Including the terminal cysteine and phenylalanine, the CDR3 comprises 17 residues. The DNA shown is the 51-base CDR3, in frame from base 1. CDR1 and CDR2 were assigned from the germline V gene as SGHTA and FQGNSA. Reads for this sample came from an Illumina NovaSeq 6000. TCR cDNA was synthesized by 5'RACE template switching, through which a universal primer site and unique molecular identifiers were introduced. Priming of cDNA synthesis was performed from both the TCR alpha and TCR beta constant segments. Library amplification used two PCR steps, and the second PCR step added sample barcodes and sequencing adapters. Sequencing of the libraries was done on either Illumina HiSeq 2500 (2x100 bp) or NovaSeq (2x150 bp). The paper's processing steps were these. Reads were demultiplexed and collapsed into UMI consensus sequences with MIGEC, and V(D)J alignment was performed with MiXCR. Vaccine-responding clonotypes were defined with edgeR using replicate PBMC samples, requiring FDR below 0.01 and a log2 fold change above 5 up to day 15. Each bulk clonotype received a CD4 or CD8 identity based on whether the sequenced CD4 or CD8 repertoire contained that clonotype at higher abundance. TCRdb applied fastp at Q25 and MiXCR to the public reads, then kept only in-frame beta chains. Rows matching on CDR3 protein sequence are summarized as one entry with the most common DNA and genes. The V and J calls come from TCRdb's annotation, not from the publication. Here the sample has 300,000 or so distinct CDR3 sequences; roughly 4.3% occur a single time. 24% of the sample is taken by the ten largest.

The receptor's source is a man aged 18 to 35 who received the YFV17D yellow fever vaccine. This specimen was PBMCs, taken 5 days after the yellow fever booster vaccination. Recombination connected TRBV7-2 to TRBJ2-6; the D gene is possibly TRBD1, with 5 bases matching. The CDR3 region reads CASSLQGSPLGANVLTF. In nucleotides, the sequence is TGTGCCAGCAGCTTACAGGGATCCCCGTTGGGGGCCAACGTCCTGACTTTC.